The 15 T cell receptor beta chains below come from one sample, sequenced in a study of Ad26.COV2.S vaccination and SARS-CoV-2 variants (dated by TCRdb to the early 2020s). Library method: the immunoSEQ multiplex PCR assay. TCRdb limited this immuneACCESS table to in-frame rearrangements with V and J called. A share of clones is missing; checked studies link under half to unresolved V genes, and the rest is unexplained. The sample data list 500,000 or so clones, and around nine tenths of these were observed just once. More than 10% of the sample belongs to the ten largest clones. Explained via the paper, the treatment or condition label denotes: around 19 received Ad26.COV2.S at low or high dose, single or two shots; several received placebo; per-sample allocation not given. For vaccine and placebo recipients, the sequenced repertoires came from samples collected on day 63 after the first injection.

Material: peripheral blood, obtained in a trial of Ad26.COV2.S vaccine versus placebo. The source is a person aged 18-65 years who received the Ad26.COV2.S COVID-19 vaccine or a placebo.

The J gene is TRBJ1-1, the V gene TRBV30; D unresolved. This CDR3 region has 11 residues. Germline CDR1 is GTSNPN and CDR2 is SVGIG (reference sequence). V gave up 0 bases and J gave up 6 bases, with 5 bases separating them. CDR3 in DNA: TGTGCCTGGAGTGTAGGGCCTGAAGCTTTCTTT. The encoded protein is CAWSVGPEAFF.

This clone showed up just a few times. The chain has TRBV5-4 and TRBJ1-6, with D uncertain. Germline CDR1 reads SGHNT; CDR2 reads YYREEE (reference sequence). The CDR3 has 16 amino acids. V was shortened by 2 bases and J by 7 bases, with 16 bases between the two germline ends. CDR3 in amino acids: CASSLGSGLTNSPLHF. The CDR3, as DNA: TGTGCCAGCAGCTTAGGTTCCGGACTAACCAATTCACCCCTCCACTTT.

This sequence joins TRBV2 and TRBJ2-3, with D perhaps assigned TRBD1 or TRBD2 (5 bases each). V lost 6 bases and J lost 8, with 27 bases in between. Germline V gene data show CDR1 as SNHLY and CDR2 as FYNNEI. The CDR3 loop spans 17 amino acids. The CDR3 loop reads CASSNEITGPSTATQYF. For the CDR3, the DNA is TGTGCCAGCAGCAATGAAATAACGGGACCATCGACCGCTACGCAGTATTTT.

This clone showed up just once. The genes are TRBV7-8 and TRBJ2-3; a possible D gene is TRBD2 (6 bases). Per the germline V gene, CDR1 is SGHVS and CDR2 is FQNEAQ. This CDR3 spans 15 amino acids. V was clipped by 1 base and J by 1 base, with 9 bases between them. The CDR3 protein is CASSLGERGTDTQYF. The CDR3 DNA is TGTGCCAGCAGCTTAGGGGAGCGGGGCACAGATACGCAGTATTTT.

The rearrangement links TRBV7-8 to TRBJ2-1, with 7 bases that match TRBD2. Germline V gene sequence: CDR1 SGHVS, CDR2 FQNEAQ. With 1 base clipped from V and 5 bases from J, the junction kept 11 bases outside the gene matches. The CDR3 loop spans 17 amino acids. As DNA, the CDR3 is TGTGCCAGCAGCTTAGGCTGGGGGGGTTTTGTCAACAATGAGCAGTTCTTC. Protein product: CASSLGWGGFVNNEQFF.

The chain employs TRBV19 and TRBJ1-1; maybe TRBD1 (6 bases). V dropped 5 bases and J dropped 0 bases, with 13 bases sitting between them. The germline V gene has CDR1 LNHDA and CDR2 SQIVND (reference sequence). The CDR3 has 15 residues. CDR3 loop: CASSLRTALNTEAFF. CDR3 in DNA: TGTGCCAGTAGTTTACGGACAGCCTTGAACACTGAAGCTTTCTTT.

The chain has TRBV5-1 and TRBJ1-4; D is ambiguous. The CDR3 spans 16 residues. CDR1 is SGHRS and CDR2 is YFSETQ in the germline V gene. The ends were cut back, 2 bases at V and 8 bases at J, with 19 bases in the middle. CDR3 sequence: CASSFDGTKGGEKLFF. CDR3 sequence (DNA): TGCGCCAGCAGCTTCGACGGAACCAAAGGTGGGGAAAAACTGTTTTTT.

The chain employs TRBV7-2 and TRBJ1-4; D is possibly TRBD1 (5 bases). The germline V and J ends were trimmed by 1 base and 3 bases, with 9 bases remaining between them. This CDR3 is 15 amino acids long. Germline loops: CDR1 SGHTA, CDR2 FQGNSA. The CDR3 nucleotides read TGTGCCAGCAGCTTAGTGGGAGGGGCTAATGAAAAACTGTTTTTT. Amino acids: CASSLVGGANEKLFF. Supplemented by reference TRBV7-2 and TRBJ1-4, the full variable domain reads GAGVSQSPSNKVTEKGKDVELRCDPISGHTALYWYRQSLGQGLEFLIYFQGNSAPDKSGLPSDRFSAERTGGSVSTLTIQRTQQEDSAVYLCASSLVGGANEKLFFGSGTQLSVL.

J is TRBJ1-2 and V is TRBV6-6; D unclear. Germline V gene lookup returns CDR1 MNHNY and CDR2 SVGAGI (reference sequence). This CDR3 comprises 15 residues. V gave up 0 bases and J gave up 4 bases, with 12 bases separating them. This CDR3 is CASSYSRAPGYGYTF. The CDR3 nucleotides read TGTGCCAGCAGTTACTCGAGGGCCCCGGGCTATGGCTACACCTTC.

The chain employs TRBV5-6 and TRBJ1-5; D is unclear. CDR1 is SGHDT and CDR2 is YYEEEE in the germline V gene. This CDR3 is 14 amino acids long. The V and J ends lost 4 bases and 5 bases respectively, with 13 bases between them. The CDR3 reads CASSPGPKDQPQHF. The CDR3 DNA sequence: TGTGCCAGCAGCCCTGGGCCTAAGGATCAGCCCCAGCATTTT.

V and J are TRBV6-2 or TRBV6-3 and TRBJ2-5; 10 bases are a match to TRBD1. CDR1 MNHEY and CDR2 SVGEGT come from the germline V gene. This CDR3 region has 13 residues. Unmatched junction bases numbered 1, after V lost 5 bases and J lost 4 bases. The CDR3 spells CASSRDRGETQYF. CDR3 DNA sequence: TGTGCCAGCAGTAGGGACAGGGGAGAGACCCAGTACTTC.

The V call is TRBV3-1 (or the pseudogene TRBV3-2), the J call TRBJ1-5; no definite D call. CDR1 is LGHDT and CDR2 is YNNKEL in the germline V gene (reference sequence). The CDR3 length is 14 residues. V shed 0 bases and J shed 5 bases, with 8 bases lying between them. CDR3 DNA sequence: TGTGCCAGCAGCCAAGATCACAGTCATCAGCCCCAGCATTTT. It encodes CASSQDHSHQPQHF.

The chain joins TRBV7-2 to TRBJ2-1; a possible D gene is TRBD2 (5 bases). Germline V CDR1 and CDR2: SGHTA, FQGNSA. Trimming took 2 bases from V and 6 from J, leaving 14 bases between them. CDR3 size: 15 residues. The CDR3 sequence is CASSLTWRRSNEQFF. The DNA for the CDR3 is TGTGCCAGCAGCTTAACGTGGAGGAGAAGCAATGAGCAGTTCTTC.

V gene TRBV4-3 combines with J gene TRBJ2-3; D remains unclear. V dropped 0 bases and J dropped 3 bases, with 7 bases sitting between them. CDR1 and CDR2 (germline): LGHNA, YSLEER. The CDR3 has 14 residues. DNA of the CDR3: TGCGCCAGCAGCCAAGATCATGGGACAGATACGCAGTATTTT. Protein: CASSQDHGTDTQYF.

This clone occurred a few times. V gene TRBV7-9 combines with J gene TRBJ1-6; 11 nucleotides align to TRBD1. Unmatched junction bases numbered 1, after V lost 5 bases and J lost 7 bases. The germline V gene encodes CDR1 SEHNR and CDR2 FQNEAQ (reference sequence). This CDR3 is built from 14 residues. In DNA, the CDR3 is TGTGCCAGCAGCGGGACAGGGGGGAATTCACCCCTCCACTTT. Protein: CASSGTGGNSPLHF.